Below are 20 T cell receptor beta chains sequenced from a single sample in a study of tumor-infiltrating lymphocytes in primary liver carcinoma. The tissue used was unsorted bulk material of 20-30 mg. RNA and DNA were co-extracted from it with the AllPrep DNA/RNA mini kit. A constant-region primer served to make TCR beta cDNA from about 490 ng total RNA. TCR beta libraries came from three nested multiplex PCR rounds using slightly modified ARM-PCR. The first two PCR rounds used TRBV1-TRBV30 primers with a Cbeta primer, roughly 10 cycles each. TCRdb called the multiplex PCR reads again in MiXCR, with one record for every CDR3 protein. The sample records approximately 54,000 distinct CDR3 sequences, 70% to 75% being singletons. The sequencing input was liver tumor tissue from sampling region 2. Subset meaning: tumor region T2, inferior pole. Receptors originate from a man aged 35-49 years with primary liver carcinoma and hepatitis B virus infection.

Details on this clonotype: Sequence at one end of the junction differs from germline and may be a read error. This chain joins TRBV30 and TRBJ2-5; D is unclear. Germline values: CDR1 GTSNPN, CDR2 SVGIG (reference sequence). The CDR3 has 16 residues. The CDR3 DNA follows: TGTGTCTGGAGTGGCCCCCCCCTGCCAGACCAAGAGGCCCAGTACTTC. The encoded protein is CVWSGPPLPDQEAQYF.

About this clonotype itself: Germline is not matched at one junction end, which may reflect a read error. The chain recombines TRBV11-2 with TRBJ2-3, with 9 positions matching TRBD2. This CDR3 is 16 amino acids long. Germline V gives CDR1 SGHAT, CDR2 FQNNGV. The CDR3 DNA reads as TGTGCCATCAGCCCCCCGACTAGCGGCAGCACAGATGCGCAGTACTTT. The encoded protein is CAISPPTSGSTDAQYF. Full variable domain (rest looked up from reference TRBV11-2 and TRBJ2-3): EAGVAQSPRYKIIEKRQSVAFWCNPISGHATLYWYQQILGQGPKLLIQFQNNGVVDDSQLPKDRFSAERLKGVDSTLKIQPAKLEDSAVYLCAISPPTSGSTDAQYFGPGTRLTVL.

In regard to this clonotype: Just one base apart from a much larger clone, this may be a read error. The chain combines TRBV24-1 with TRBJ2-5, with a possible D match to TRBD2 (6 bases). The CDR3 extends over 14 amino acids. Germline CDR1 KGHDR, CDR2 SFDVKD. The CDR3 sequence: CATIDSGTEETQYF. The CDR3 region has the DNA TGTGCCACCATTGATTCGGGGACTGAAGAGACCCAGTACTTC.

About this clonotype: The junction differs from germline at one of its ends, possibly a read error. The V gene is TRBV11-2, the J gene TRBJ2-7, with 9 bases identical to TRBD1. This CDR3 is 15 amino acids long. Germline CDR1 SGHAT, CDR2 FQNNGV. CDR3 region: CAGSSTGGQRYEQCF. CDR3 coding DNA: TGTGCCGGCAGCTCTACAGGGGGCCAGAGGTACGAGCAGTGCTTC.

As regards this clonotype: A read error may produce the germline difference seen at one junction end. The chain combines TRBV4-1 with TRBJ2-5; 7 positions agree with TRBD2. The length of the CDR3 is 15 residues. Germline V CDR1 and CDR2: MGHRA, YSYEKL. The CDR3 spells CASSQELSKGGTQYF. The CDR3 DNA is TGCGCCAGCAGCCAAGAATTAAGCAAGGGAGGGACCCAGTATTTC.

The chain uses TRBV29-1 and TRBJ1-1, with unresolved D. The V and J ends lost 7 bases and 1 base respectively, with 13 bases between them. This CDR3 contains 13 residues. Germline CDR1 is SQVTM and CDR2 is ANQGSEA. The CDR3 sequence: CSAVKGTNTEAFF. The CDR3 DNA sequence: TGCAGCGCTGTAAAGGGAACGAACACTGAAGCTTTCTTT. Drawing the rest from reference TRBV29-1 and TRBJ1-1, the complete variable domain is SAVISQKPSRDICQRGTSLTIQCQVDSQVTMMFWYRQQPGQSLTLIATANQGSEATYESGFVIDKFPISRPNLTFSTLTVSNMSPEDSSIYLCSAVKGTNTEAFFGQGTRLTVV.

This clonotype has only one observation. The gene calls are TRBV5-5 and TRBJ1-2, with TRBD1 identical over 7 bases. J gave up 5 bases and V 4 bases, and 8 bases lay outside the gene matches. Germline CDR1 and CDR2: SGHKS and YYEKEE (reference sequence). CDR3 length equals 14 residues. The CDR3 DNA sequence: TGTGCCAGCAGCCCTGTGACAGGGAATTATGGCTACACCTTC. Residues: CASSPVTGNYGYTF.

Only one count was recorded for this clonotype. A much larger clone is a single base away; this may be a read error. This chain joins TRBV6-5 and TRBJ2-3; TRBD1 aligns across 10 bases. Per germline, CDR1 MNHEY and CDR2 SVGAGI. The CDR3 runs to 15 residues. With V trimmed by 2 bases and J by 5 bases, 4 bases remained unmatched. The CDR3 loop reads CASSYGTGALDTQYF. CDR3 DNA sequence: TGTGCCAGCAGTTACGGGACAGGGGCCCTAGATACGCAGTATTTT.

This clonotype was counted between two and nine times. As the CDR3 is not closed by the conserved phenylalanine or tryptophan, this likely results from a read error. The chain has TRBV28 and TRBJ1-1; 8 positions agree with TRBD1. J lost 2 bases, V lost 6 bases, and 11 bases had no gene match. CDR3 length: 16 amino acids. From germline, CDR1 is MDHEN and CDR2 SYDVKM. DNA for the CDR3: TGTGCCAGCAGGCCTAGACCGGGACAGGCTAACACTGAAGCTTTCTCT. It is translated as CASRPRPGQANTEAFS.

This clonotype has a handful of counts. Germline is not matched at one junction end, which may reflect a read error. V usage is TRBV13 and J usage is TRBJ2-3, with a tentative D call TRBD2 (5 bases). The CDR3 has 13 residues. Germline CDR1 is PRHDT and CDR2 is FYEKMQ (reference sequence). The CDR3, as DNA: TGTGCCAGTAGCTTAGAGGGTGCAGATACGCAGTATTTT. Its translation is CASSLEGADTQYF.

CDR3 nucleotides: TGCAGCGTTATAGACTCTACACAGGGTACGCAGTATTTT. Amino acid sequence: CSVIDSTQGTQYF. The rearrangement joins TRBV29-1 to TRBJ2-3, with D possibly matching TRBD1 (6 bases). The V end lost 5 bases, the J end lost 8 bases, and 17 bases lay between the germline ends. CDR3 length equals 13 residues. Germline CDR1 reads SQVTM; CDR2 reads ANQGSEA.

In the case of this clonotype: A much larger clone sits a single nucleotide away, making a read error possible. The J gene is TRBJ1-3, the V gene TRBV28; D is undetermined. The germline V and J ends were trimmed by 5 bases and 3 bases, with 8 bases remaining between them. The germline V gene encodes CDR1 MDHEN and CDR2 SYDVKM. The CDR3 length is 13 residues. CDR3: CASSPRHGNTIYF. In DNA form, the CDR3 reads TGTGCCAGCAGTCCGAGACATGGAAACACCATATATTTT.

The sample holds one count of this clonotype. This likely comes from a read error, as the CDR3 has no conserved phenylalanine or tryptophan at its end. J is TRBJ1-1 and V is TRBV12-3 or TRBV12-4; 7 bases map to TRBD1. This CDR3 is 12 amino acids long. CDR3 nucleotides: TGTACCAGCAGTCAGGGGGGCACTGAAGCTTTCGTT. Protein product: CTSSQGGTEAFV.

This chain joins TRBV10-3 and TRBJ2-7, with a possible D match to TRBD2 (6 bases). Trimming cost V 7 bases and J 5 bases, with 18 bases left between them. CDR1 and CDR2 (germline): ENHRY, SYGVKD. The CDR3 consists of 14 residues. DNA for the CDR3: TGTGCCATCATTGTCAAGGAGGGGAAGCACGAGCAGTACTTC. Its protein is CAIIVKEGKHEQYF.

The sample holds many counts of this clonotype. The J gene is TRBJ2-1, the V gene TRBV29-1, with D maybe TRBD1 (5 bases). The CDR3 sequence is 12 residues long. CDR1 and CDR2 (germline): SQVTM, ANQGSEA. V gave up 2 bases and J gave up 6 bases, with 8 bases separating them. CDR3 coding DNA: TGCAGCGTTGAACAGGGTAGCAATGAGCAGTTCTTC. It yields the protein CSVEQGSNEQFF.

This clonotype was seen more than once but under ten times. A read error is possible here, since a much larger clone lies one base away. The chain is built from TRBV29-1 and TRBJ2-3; the D is unclear. Germline CDR1 reads SQVTM; CDR2 reads ANQGSEA. The CDR3 has 13 amino acids. The CDR3: CSGVIRSADTQCF. The CDR3 DNA reads TGCAGCGGGGTGATCAGGAGCGCAGATACGCAGTGTTTT.

The V call is TRBV12-3 or TRBV12-4, the J call TRBJ1-5; no clear D. The CDR3 loop spans 17 amino acids. Trimming shortened V by 8 bases and J by 1 base, and 21 bases separated the two germline ends. The CDR3: CASCLLMVEVSNQPQHF. CDR3 nucleotides: TGTGCCAGCTGCCTACTGATGGTCGAAGTAAGCAATCAGCCCCAGCATTTT.

CDR3 nucleotides: TGTGCCAGCAGCTTGGGTAGGACTAGCGGGAGGAAGGCCCAGTACTTC. Its protein product is CASSLGRTSGRKAQYF. The rearrangement links TRBV5-6 to TRBJ2-5, with 14 bases lining up with TRBD2. CDR1 and CDR2 (germline): SGHDT, YYEEEE. V lost 0 bases and J lost 9; bases outside the gene matches: 7. CDR3 length equals 16 residues. Combining the CDR3 with reference TRBV5-6 and TRBJ2-5 gives the whole variable domain DAGVTQSPTHLIKTRGQQVTLRCSPKSGHDTVSWYQQALGQGPQFIFQYYEEEERQRGNFPDRFSGHQFPNYSSELNVNALLLGDSALYLCASSLGRTSGRKAQYFGPGTRLLVL.

Ten or more counts support this clonotype. The rearrangement uses TRBV28 and TRBJ2-7; a possible D gene is TRBD2 (6 bases). This CDR3 region has 13 residues. Looked up from germline, CDR1 is MDHEN and CDR2 is SYDVKM. Trimming stripped 2 bases from V and 7 bases from J, with 12 bases between. CDR3 amino acids: CASSLAGHREQYF. For the CDR3, the DNA is TGTGCCAGCAGTTTAGCGGGGCATAGGGAGCAGTACTTC.

Note on this clonotype: An end of the junction differs from the germline gene, which may be a read error. The chain is built from TRBV29-1 and TRBJ1-2, with 7 bases aligning to TRBD1. The germline V gene encodes CDR1 SQVTM and CDR2 ANQGSEA. This CDR3 region has 17 residues. The CDR3 sequence is CSVGGIPQGGPNYDYPF. The CDR3 DNA is TGCAGCGTTGGAGGGATCCCGCAGGGGGGACCTAACTATGACTACCCCTTC.